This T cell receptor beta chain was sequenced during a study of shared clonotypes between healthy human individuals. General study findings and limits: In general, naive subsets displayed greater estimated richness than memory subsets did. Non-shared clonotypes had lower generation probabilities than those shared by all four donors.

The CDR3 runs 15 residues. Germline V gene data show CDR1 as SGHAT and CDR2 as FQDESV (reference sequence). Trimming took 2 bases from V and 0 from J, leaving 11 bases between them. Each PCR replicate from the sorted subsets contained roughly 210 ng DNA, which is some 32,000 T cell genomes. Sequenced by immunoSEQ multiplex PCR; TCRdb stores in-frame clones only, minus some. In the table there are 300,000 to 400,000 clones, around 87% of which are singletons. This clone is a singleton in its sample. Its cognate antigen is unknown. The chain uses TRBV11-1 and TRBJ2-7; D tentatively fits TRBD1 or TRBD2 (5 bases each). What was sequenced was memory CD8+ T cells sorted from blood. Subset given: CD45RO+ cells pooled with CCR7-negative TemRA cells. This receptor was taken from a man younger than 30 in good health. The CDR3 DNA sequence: TGTGCCAGCAGCTTACCGAGGGGTTTCTCCTACGAGCAGTACTTC. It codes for CASSLPRGFSYEQYF. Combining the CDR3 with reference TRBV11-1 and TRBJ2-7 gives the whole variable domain EAEVAQSPRYKITEKSQAVAFWCDPISGHATLYWYRQILGQGPELLVQFQDESVVDDSQLPKDRFSAERLKGVDSTLKIQPAELGDSAMYLCASSLPRGFSYEQYFGPGTRLTVT.